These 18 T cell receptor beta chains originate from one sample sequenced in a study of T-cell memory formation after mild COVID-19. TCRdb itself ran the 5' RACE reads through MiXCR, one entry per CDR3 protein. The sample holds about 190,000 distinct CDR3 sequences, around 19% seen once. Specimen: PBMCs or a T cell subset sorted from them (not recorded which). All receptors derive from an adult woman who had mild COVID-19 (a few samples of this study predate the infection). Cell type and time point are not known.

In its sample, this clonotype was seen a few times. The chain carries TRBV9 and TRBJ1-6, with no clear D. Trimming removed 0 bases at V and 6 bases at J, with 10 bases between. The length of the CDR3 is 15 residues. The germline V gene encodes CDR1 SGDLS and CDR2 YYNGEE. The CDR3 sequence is CASSVAGVGNSPLHF. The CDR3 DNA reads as TGTGCCAGCAGCGTAGCTGGGGTCGGTAATTCACCCCTCCACTTT.

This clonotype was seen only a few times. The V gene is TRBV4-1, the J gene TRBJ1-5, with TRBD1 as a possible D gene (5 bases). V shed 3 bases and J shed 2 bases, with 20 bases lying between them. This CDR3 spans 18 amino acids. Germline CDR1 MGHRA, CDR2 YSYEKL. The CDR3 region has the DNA TGCGCCAGCAGCCACTACCCAAAGGCAGGGAGGGGCAATCAGCCCCAGCATTTT. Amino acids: CASSHYPKAGRGNQPQHF.

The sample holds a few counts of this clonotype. CDR3 coding DNA: TGTGCCAGCAGCTCCGGGTCAGACAATCAGCCCCAGCATTTT. This sequence encodes CASSSGSDNQPQHF. This chain links TRBV2 with TRBJ1-5; D remains ambiguous. The V gene's germline CDR1 is SNHLY and CDR2 FYNNEI. The CDR3 spans 14 residues. V lost 6 bases and J lost 3, with 12 bases in between.

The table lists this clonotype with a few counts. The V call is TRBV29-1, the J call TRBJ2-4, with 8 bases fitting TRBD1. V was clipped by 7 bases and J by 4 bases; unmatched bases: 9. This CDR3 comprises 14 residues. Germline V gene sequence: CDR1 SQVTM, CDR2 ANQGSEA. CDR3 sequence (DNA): TGCAGCGCCCGGACAGGGAGTAGAAAAAACATTCAGTACTTC. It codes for CSARTGSRKNIQYF. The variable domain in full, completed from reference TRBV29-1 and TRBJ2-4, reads SAVISQKPSRDICQRGTSLTIQCQVDSQVTMMFWYRQQPGQSLTLIATANQGSEATYESGFVIDKFPISRPNLTFSTLTVSNMSPEDSSIYLCSARTGSRKNIQYFGAGTRLSVL.

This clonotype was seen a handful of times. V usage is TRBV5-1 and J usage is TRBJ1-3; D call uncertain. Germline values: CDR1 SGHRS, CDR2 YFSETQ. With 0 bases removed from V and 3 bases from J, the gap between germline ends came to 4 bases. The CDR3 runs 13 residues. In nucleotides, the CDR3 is TGCGCCAGCAGCTTGGACAGTGGAAACACCATATATTTT. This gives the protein CASSLDSGNTIYF.

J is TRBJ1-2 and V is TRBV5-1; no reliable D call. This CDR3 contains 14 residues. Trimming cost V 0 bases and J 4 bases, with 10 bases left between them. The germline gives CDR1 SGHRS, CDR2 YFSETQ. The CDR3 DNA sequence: TGCGCCAGCAGCTTGGGGAGAGGCGGCTATGGCTACACCTTC. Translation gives CASSLGRGGYGYTF.

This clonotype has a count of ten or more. The CDR3 bases are TGTGCCAGCAGTTTAAGCGGGGGCCCCACAGATACGCAGTATTTT. It specifies CASSLSGGPTDTQYF. This chain links TRBV12-3 or TRBV12-4 with TRBJ2-3, with 8 bases aligning to TRBD2. The CDR3 runs to 15 residues. Trimming at V came to 2 bases and at J to 2 bases, leaving 3 bases not matched to a gene.

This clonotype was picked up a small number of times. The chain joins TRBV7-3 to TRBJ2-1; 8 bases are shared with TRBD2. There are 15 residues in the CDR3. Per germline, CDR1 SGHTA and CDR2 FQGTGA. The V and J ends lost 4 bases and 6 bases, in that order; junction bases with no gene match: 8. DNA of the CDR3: TGTGCCAGCAGCTCTCCGCGGGCGGGGGGCAATGAGCAGTTCTTC. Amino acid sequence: CASSSPRAGGNEQFF.

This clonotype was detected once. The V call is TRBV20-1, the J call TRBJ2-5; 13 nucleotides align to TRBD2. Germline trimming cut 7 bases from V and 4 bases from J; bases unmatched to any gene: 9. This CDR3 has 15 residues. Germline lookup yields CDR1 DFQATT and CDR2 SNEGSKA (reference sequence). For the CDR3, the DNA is TGCAGTGTTGAGACTAGCGGGAGGATCGGAGAGACCCAGTACTTC. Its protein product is CSVETSGRIGETQYF.

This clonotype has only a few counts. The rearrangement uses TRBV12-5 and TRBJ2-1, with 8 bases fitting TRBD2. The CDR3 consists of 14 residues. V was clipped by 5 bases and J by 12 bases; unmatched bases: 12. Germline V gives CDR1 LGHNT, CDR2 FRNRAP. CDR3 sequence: CASGPIAGIGGQFF. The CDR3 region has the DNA TGTGCTAGTGGTCCGATAGCGGGAATAGGGGGGCAGTTCTTC.

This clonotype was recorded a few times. CDR3 protein: CATSRDLAGGSGGYTF. In DNA, the CDR3 is TGTGCCACCAGCAGAGATCTCGCAGGGGGCTCTGGTGGCTACACCTTC. The gene calls are TRBV15 and TRBJ1-2, with 8 bases identical to TRBD1. V trimming: 0 bases; J trimming: 7 bases; junction bases outside the gene matches: 10. Germline V gene data show CDR1 as LNHNV and CDR2 as YYDKDF (reference sequence). The CDR3 length is 16 residues.

This chain's CDR3 is CASQDGSREQFF. For the CDR3, the DNA is TGCGCCAGCCAGGACGGGAGCAGGGAGCAGTTCTTC. This rearrangement joins TRBV5-1 to TRBJ2-1; TRBD2 is a possible D gene (6 bases). In germline, CDR1 is SGHRS, CDR2 YFSETQ. The CDR3 is 12 residues long. V was pared by 7 bases and J by 10 bases, with 15 bases between.

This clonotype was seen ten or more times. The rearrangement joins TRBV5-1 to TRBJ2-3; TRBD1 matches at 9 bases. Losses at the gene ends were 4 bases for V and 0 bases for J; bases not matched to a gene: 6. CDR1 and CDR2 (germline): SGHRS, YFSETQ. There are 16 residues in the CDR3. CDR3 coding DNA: TGCGCCAGCAGCCTTGGGGACAGGGCTAGCACAGATACGCAGTATTTT. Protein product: CASSLGDRASTDTQYF.

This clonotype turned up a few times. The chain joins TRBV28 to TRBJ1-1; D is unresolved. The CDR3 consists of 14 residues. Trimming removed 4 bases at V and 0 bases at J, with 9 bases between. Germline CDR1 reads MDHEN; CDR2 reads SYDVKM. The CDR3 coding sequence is TGTGCCAGCAGTTCCCTTGGAGTGAACACTGAAGCTTTCTTT. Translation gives CASSSLGVNTEAFF.

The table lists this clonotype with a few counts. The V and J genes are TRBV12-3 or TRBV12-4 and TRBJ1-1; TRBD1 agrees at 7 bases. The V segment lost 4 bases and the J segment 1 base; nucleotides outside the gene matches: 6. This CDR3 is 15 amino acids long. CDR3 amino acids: CASSSSGTENTEAFF. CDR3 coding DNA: TGTGCCAGCAGTTCTAGCGGGACAGAGAACACTGAAGCTTTCTTT.

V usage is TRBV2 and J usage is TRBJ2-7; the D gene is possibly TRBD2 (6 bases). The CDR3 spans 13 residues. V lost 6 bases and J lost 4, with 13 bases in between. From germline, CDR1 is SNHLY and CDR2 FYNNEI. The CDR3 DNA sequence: TGTGCCAGCAGCGGAGGGGTCTCTTACGAGCAGTACTTC. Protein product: CASSGGVSYEQYF.

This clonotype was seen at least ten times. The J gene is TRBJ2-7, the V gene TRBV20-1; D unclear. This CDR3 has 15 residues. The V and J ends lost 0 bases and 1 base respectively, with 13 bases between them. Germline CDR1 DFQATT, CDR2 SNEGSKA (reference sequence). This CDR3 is CSARDHSGSSYEQYF. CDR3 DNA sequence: TGCAGTGCTAGAGATCACTCCGGATCTTCCTACGAGCAGTACTTC.

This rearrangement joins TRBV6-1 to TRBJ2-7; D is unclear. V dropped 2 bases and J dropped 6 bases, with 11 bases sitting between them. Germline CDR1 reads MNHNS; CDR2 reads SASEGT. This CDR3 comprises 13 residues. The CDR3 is CASSEQSALEQYF. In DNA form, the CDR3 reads TGTGCCAGCAGTGAACAGTCAGCTCTCGAGCAGTACTTC.